This T cell receptor beta chain emerged from a study of early T cells in non-severe SARS-CoV-2 infection (dated by TCRdb to about 2021). At the level of the whole study: TCR sequencing used bulk RNA from unsorted whole blood, so alpha and beta chains could not be paired.

The library was obtained by 5' RACE. Data came from a NextSeq 500. The TCR library protocol attached unique molecular identifiers to individual cDNA molecules to correct for sequencing error and PCR bias. Sequencing covered both TCR alpha and beta chains, and within each sample the abundances of alpha and beta sequences were tightly co-correlated. Under the source paper's analysis protocol: Decombinator V4 was used to perform V gene, J gene and CDR3 annotation of TCR sequences. TCRs were defined as expanded if a significant change between any two time points was detected under a Poisson model with p below 0.0001. TCR abundances were normalised to the total number of TCRs sequenced per sample and were expressed as counts per million. TRAV1-2 paired with TRAJ12, TRAJ20 or TRAJ33 defined MAIT TCRs, while TRAV10 paired with TRAJ18 defined iNKT TCRs. VDJdb, accessed 1 November 2021, was searched for CMV, EBV and SARS-CoV-2 annotated TCRs, excluding TCRs annotated for multiple antigens. The raw public data were reprocessed by TCRdb itself: fastp quality trimming at Q25, MiXCR clonotype calling, in-frame beta chains only. Identical CDR3 proteins give one entry, which carries the most common genes and DNA. V and J calls and clone size were set by TCRdb, not the authors. The sample records tens of thousands of distinct CDR3 sequences, about 14% of which are singletons. The ten biggest clones cover 12% of the sample.

This was a case-control study nested in a cohort of healthcare workers in London, UK, who had nasopharyngeal swab PCR tests and blood samples taken every week. Healthcare workers were recruited between 23 and 31 March 2020, during the week of the UK lockdown, and were followed weekly for up to roughly 15 weeks. Clipping removes 0 bases from V and 7 bases from J, with 9 as the unmatched junction base count. For CDR1 and CDR2, the germline V gene lists LGHNA and YSLEER. Including cysteine and phenylalanine, the CDR3 has 16 amino acids. The retained sequence is limited to the CDR3, 48 bases, with the frame set at the first base. Notes on this clonotype: The antigen it recognizes is unknown. No base quality values were provided; no much bigger clone lies one nucleotide off.

Study-wide findings and limitations: Matching against VDJdb was skewed toward anti-spike CD8 responses, likely underestimated virus-specific expansions, and missed private and CD4 specificities.

This TCR came from an adult who was a healthcare worker with PCR-confirmed SARS-CoV-2 infection or an uninfected control (not recorded which). The rearranged chain carries TRBV4-3 and TRBJ2-5; 9 bases in the junction line up with TRBD2. The material sequenced was whole blood. The CDR3 is CASSQDGTSLGGTQYF. The DNA sequence is as follows: TGCGCCAGCAGCCAAGATGGGACTAGCTTGGGCGGGACCCAGTACTTC.